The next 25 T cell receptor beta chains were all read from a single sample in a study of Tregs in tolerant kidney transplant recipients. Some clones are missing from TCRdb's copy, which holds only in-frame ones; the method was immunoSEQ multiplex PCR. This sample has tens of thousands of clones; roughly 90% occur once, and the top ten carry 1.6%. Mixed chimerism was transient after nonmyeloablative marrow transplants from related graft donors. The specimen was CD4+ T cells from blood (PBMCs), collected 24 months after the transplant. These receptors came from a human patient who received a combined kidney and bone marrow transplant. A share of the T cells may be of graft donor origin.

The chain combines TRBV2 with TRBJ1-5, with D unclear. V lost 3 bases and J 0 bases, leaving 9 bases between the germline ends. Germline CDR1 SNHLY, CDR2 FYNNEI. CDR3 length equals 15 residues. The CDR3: CASSDWRYSNQPQHF. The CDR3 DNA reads TGTGCCAGCAGTGATTGGAGATATAGCAATCAGCCCCAGCATTTT.

The CDR3 here is CASSMGGGMNTEAFF. CDR3 bases: TGTGCCAGCAGCATGGGGGGGGGAATGAACACTGAAGCTTTCTTT. V usage is TRBV5-4 and J usage is TRBJ1-1, with a weak D call TRBD1 (5 bases). Looked up from germline, CDR1 is SGHNT and CDR2 is YYREEE (reference sequence). V gave up 4 bases and J gave up 0 bases, with 13 bases separating them. This CDR3 spans 15 amino acids.

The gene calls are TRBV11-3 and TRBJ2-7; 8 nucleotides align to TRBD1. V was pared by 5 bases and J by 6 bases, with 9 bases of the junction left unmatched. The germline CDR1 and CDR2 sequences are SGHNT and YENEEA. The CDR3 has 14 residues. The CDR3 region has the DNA TGTGCCAGCAGCATGGGGACAGGCGGAAGCGAGCAGTACTTC. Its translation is CASSMGTGGSEQYF.

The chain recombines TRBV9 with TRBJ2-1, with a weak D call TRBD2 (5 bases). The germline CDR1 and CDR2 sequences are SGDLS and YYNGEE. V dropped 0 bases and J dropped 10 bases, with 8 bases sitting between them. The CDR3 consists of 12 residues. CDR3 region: CASSVGWREQFF. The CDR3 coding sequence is TGTGCCAGCAGCGTAGGGTGGAGGGAGCAGTTCTTC.

The CDR3 DNA follows: TGTGCCACCGGACTAGTAGGGGGTCAAGAGACCCAGTACTTC. Translating gives CATGLVGGQETQYF. V gene TRBV10-3 combines with J gene TRBJ2-5; D is possibly TRBD2 (7 bases). The CDR3 covers 14 residues. Trimming left V 10 bases short and J 2 bases short, with 17 bases between. Looked up from germline, CDR1 is ENHRY and CDR2 is SYGVKD.

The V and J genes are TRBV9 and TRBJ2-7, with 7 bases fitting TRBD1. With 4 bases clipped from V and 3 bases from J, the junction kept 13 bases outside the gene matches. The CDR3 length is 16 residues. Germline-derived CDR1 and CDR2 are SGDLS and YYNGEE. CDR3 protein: CASSLGEDRYDYEQYF. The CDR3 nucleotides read TGTGCCAGCAGCCTTGGAGAGGACAGGTATGACTACGAGCAGTACTTC.

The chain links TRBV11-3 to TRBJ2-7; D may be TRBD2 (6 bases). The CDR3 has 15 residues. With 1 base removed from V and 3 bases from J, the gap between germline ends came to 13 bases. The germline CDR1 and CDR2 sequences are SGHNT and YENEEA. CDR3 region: CASSLVGGEGYEQYF. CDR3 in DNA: TGTGCCAGCAGCTTAGTCGGGGGAGAGGGCTACGAGCAGTACTTC. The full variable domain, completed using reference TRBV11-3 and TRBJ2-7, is EAGVVQSPRYKIIEKKQPVAFWCNPISGHNTLYWYLQNLGQGPELLIRYENEEAVDDSQLPKDRFSAERLKGVDSTLKIQPAELGDSAVYLCASSLVGGEGYEQYFGPGTRLTVT.

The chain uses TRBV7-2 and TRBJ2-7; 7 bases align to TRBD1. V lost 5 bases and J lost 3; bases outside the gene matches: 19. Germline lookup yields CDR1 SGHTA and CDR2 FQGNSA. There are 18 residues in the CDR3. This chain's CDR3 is CASSTRFRKTGINYEQYF. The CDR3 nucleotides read TGTGCCAGCAGCACAAGATTCCGTAAGACAGGGATTAACTACGAGCAGTACTTC.

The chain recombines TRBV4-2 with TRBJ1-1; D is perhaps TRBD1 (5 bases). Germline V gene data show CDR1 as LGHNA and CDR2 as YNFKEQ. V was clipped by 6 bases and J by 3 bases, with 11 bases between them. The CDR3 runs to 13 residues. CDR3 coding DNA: TGTGCCAGCAGTTCTCAGGGCCACACTGAAGCTTTCTTT. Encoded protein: CASSSQGHTEAFF.

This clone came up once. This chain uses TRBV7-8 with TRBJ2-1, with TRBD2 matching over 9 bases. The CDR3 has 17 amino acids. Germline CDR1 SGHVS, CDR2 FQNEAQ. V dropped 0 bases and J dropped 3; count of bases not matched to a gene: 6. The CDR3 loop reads CASSLAALAGDYNEQFF. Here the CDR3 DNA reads TGTGCCAGCAGCTTAGCCGCTTTAGCGGGAGACTACAATGAGCAGTTCTTC.

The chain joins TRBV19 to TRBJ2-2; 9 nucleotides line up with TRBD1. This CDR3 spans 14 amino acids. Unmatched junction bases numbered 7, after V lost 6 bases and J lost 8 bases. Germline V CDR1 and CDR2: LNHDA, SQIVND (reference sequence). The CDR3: CASRGQGLRGELFF. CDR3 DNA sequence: TGTGCCAGTAGGGGACAGGGCCTAAGGGGGGAGCTGTTTTTT.

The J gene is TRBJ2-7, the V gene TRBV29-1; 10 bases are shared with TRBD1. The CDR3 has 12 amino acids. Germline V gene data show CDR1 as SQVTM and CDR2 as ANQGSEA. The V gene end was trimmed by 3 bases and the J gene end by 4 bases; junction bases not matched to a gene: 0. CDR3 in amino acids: CSVEDRGYEQYF. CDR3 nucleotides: TGCAGCGTTGAGGACAGGGGGTACGAGCAGTACTTC.

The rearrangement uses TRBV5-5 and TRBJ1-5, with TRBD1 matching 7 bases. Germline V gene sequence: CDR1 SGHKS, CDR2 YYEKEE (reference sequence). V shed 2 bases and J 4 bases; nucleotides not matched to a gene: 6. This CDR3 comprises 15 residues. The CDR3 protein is CASSFRSGGNQPQHF. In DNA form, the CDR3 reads TGTGCCAGCAGCTTTAGGTCAGGGGGGAATCAGCCCCAGCATTTT.

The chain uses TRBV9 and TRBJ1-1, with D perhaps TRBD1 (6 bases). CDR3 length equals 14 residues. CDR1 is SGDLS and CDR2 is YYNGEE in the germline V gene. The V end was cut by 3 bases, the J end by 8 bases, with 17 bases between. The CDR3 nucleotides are TGTGCCAGCAGCGACGAGACCGGGGGGGCGGAAGCTTTCTTT. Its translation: CASSDETGGAEAFF. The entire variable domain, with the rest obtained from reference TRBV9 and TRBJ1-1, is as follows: DSGVTQTPKHLITATGQRVTLRCSPRSGDLSVYWYQQSLDQGLQFLIQYYNGEERAKGNILERFSAQQFPDLHSELNLSSLELGDSALYFCASSDETGGAEAFFGQGTRLTVV.

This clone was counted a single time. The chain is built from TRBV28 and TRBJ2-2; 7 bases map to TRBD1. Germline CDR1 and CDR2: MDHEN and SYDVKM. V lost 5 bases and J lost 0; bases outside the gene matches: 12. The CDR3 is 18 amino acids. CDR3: CASSTSRRQGTNTGELFF. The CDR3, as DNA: TGTGCCAGCAGTACCTCTCGTCGACAGGGTACGAACACCGGGGAGCTGTTTTTT. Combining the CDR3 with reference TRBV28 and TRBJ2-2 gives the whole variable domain DVKVTQSSRYLVKRTGEKVFLECVQDMDHENMFWYRQDPGLGLRLIYFSYDVKMKEKGDIPEGYSVSREKKERFSLILESASTNQTSMYLCASSTSRRQGTNTGELFFGEGSRLTVL.

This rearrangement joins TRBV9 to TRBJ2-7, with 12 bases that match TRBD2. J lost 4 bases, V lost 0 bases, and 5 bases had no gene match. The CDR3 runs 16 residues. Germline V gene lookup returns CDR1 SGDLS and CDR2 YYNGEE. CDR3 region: CASSVALAGGPYEQYF. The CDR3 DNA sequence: TGTGCCAGCAGCGTAGCTCTAGCGGGGGGGCCTTACGAGCAGTACTTC.

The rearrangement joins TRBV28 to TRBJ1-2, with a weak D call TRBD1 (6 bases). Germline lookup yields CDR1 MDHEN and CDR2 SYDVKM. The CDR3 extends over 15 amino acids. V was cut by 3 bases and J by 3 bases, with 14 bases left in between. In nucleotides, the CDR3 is TGTGCCAGCAGTTTCCCCCGGGGGGGCGACTATGGCTACACCTTC. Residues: CASSFPRGGDYGYTF.

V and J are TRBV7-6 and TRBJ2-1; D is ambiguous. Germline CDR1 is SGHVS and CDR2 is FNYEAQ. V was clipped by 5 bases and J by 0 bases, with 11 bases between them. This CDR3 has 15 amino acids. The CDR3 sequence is CASSRQTSSYNEQFF. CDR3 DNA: TGTGCCAGCAGCCGACAAACGAGCTCCTACAATGAGCAGTTCTTC.

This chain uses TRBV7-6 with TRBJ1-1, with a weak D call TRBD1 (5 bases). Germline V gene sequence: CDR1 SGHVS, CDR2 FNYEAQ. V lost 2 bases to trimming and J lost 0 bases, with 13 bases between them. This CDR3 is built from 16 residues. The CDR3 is CASSLRGAGMNTEAFF. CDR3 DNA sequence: TGTGCCAGCAGCTTAAGGGGAGCGGGGATGAACACTGAAGCTTTCTTT.

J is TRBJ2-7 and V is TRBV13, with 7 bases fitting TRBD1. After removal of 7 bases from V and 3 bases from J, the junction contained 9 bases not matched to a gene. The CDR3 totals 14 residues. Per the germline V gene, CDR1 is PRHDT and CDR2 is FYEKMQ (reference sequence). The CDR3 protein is CASTLNRDSYEQYF. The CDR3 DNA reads TGTGCCAGCACACTAAACCGGGACAGCTACGAGCAGTACTTC.

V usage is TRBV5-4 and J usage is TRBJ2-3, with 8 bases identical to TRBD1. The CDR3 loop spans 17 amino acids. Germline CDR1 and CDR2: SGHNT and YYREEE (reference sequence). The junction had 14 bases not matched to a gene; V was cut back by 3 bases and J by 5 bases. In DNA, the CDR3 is TGTGCCAGCAGCTCCTGGGAGACGGGACAGGTGTTAGATACGCAGTATTTT. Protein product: CASSSWETGQVLDTQYF.

The CDR3 loop reads CASSPVGRDPMWGYTF. CDR3 sequence (DNA): TGTGCCAGCTCACCGGTTGGGCGGGACCCCATGTGGGGCTACACCTTC. The chain joins TRBV18 to TRBJ1-2; perhaps TRBD1 as D (5 bases). This CDR3 spans 16 amino acids. Germline lookup yields CDR1 KGHSH and CDR2 LQKENI. The V end lost 3 bases, the J end lost 8 bases, and 22 bases lay between the germline ends.

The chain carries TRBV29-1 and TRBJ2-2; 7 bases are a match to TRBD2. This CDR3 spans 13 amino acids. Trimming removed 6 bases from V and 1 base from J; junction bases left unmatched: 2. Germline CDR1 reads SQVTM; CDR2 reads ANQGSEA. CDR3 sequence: CSVSSGNTGELFF. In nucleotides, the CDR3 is TGCAGCGTCTCTAGCGGGAACACCGGGGAGCTGTTTTTT.

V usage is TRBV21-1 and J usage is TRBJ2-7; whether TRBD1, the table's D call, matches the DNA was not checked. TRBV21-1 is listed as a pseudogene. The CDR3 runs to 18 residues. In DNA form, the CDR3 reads TGTGCCAGCAGCAGACAAAACCGGGGGACAGGGTCCTCCTACGAGCAGTACTTC. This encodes CASSRQNRGTGSSYEQYF.

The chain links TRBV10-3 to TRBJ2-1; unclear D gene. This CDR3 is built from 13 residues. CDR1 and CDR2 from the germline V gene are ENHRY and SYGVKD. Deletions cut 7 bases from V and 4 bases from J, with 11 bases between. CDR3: CAITSSDYNEQFF. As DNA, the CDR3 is TGTGCCATCACTAGTTCGGATTACAATGAGCAGTTCTTC.